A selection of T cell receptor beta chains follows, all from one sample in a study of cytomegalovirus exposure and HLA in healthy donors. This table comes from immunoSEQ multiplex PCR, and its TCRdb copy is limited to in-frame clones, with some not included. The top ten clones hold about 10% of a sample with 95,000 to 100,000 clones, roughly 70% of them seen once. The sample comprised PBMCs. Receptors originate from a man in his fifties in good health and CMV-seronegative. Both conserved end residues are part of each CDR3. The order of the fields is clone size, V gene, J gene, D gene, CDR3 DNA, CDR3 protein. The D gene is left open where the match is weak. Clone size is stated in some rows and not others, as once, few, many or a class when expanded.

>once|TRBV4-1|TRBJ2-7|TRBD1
TGCGCCAGCAGCCGTGGGACAGGGCACGACGAGCAGTACTTC
CASSRGTGHDEQYF
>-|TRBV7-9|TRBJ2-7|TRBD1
TGTGCCAGCAGACATACAGGGGAAGGGTCCTACGAGCAGTACTTC
CASRHTGEGSYEQYF
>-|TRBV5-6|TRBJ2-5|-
TGTGCCAGCAGCTTACCGGGGGTCGGGGAGACCCAGTACTTC
CASSLPGVGETQYF
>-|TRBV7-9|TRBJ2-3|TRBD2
TGTGCCAGCAGCTCGGGTAGCGGGGGACTTACGCAGTATTTT
CASSSGSGGLTQYF
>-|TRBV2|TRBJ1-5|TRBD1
TGTGCCAGCAGGAAGGAGACAGGGGCGAGGCAGCCCCAGCATTTT
CASRKETGARQPQHF
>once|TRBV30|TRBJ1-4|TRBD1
TGTGCCTGGAGTGTAGGGGGCGGAACGGCAACTAATGAAAAACTGTTTTTT
CAWSVGGGTATNEKLFF
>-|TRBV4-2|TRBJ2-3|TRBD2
TGTGCCAGCAGCCAAAAAGCGGGAGGCTTTCCTAGCACAGATACGCAGTATTTT
CASSQKAGGFPSTDTQYF
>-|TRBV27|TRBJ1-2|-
TGTGCCAGCAGTTTATCGTCCGGTTCCTATGGCTACACCTTC
CASSLSSGSYGYTF
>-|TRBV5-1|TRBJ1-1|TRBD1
TGCGCCAGCAGCTTGGCGGGGGGGACAGGGGCCGGAGCTTTCTTT
CASSLAGGTGAGAFF
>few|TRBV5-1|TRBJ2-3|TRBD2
TGCGCCAGCAGCCGCGGGAGCGCGGGGGGGGGCCCTGATACGCAGTATTTT
CASSRGSAGGGPDTQYF
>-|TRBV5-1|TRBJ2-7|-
TGTGCCAGCAGCTTGGCCGAACAGGAATACGAGCAGTACTTC
CASSLAEQEYEQYF
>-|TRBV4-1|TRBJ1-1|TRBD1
TGCGCCAGCAGGAGACAGGGGGTGACTGAAGCTTTCTTT
CASRRQGVTEAFF
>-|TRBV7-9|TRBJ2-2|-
TGTTCCAGCAGCTTGTACGCGGGTGCGGGCACCGGGGAGCTGTTTTTT
CSSSLYAGAGTGELFF
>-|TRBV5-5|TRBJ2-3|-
TGTGCCAGCAGCTTGTCGCCGGCCGGGGGCACAGATACGCAGTATTTT
CASSLSPAGGTDTQYF
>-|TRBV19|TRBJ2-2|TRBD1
TGTGCCAGTAGTACCGGAACCTCGACAGGGTTGTGGACCGGGGAGCTGTTTTTT
CASSTGTSTGLWTGELFF
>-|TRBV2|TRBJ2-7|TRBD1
TGTGCCAGCGGGGACAGGACACAGTACGAGCAGTACTTC
CASGDRTQYEQYF
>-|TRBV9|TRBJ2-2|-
TGTGCCAGCAGCGTAGGCCGGGTCCCGGGGGAGCTGTTTTTT
CASSVGRVPGELFF
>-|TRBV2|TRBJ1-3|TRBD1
TGTGCCAGCAGGGGACAGGCCCTAAACACCATATATTTT
CASRGQALNTIYF
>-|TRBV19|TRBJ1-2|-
TGTGCCAGTAGTACGGGACACCCCGGCTACACCTTC
CASSTGHPGYTF
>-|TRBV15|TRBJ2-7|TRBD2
TGTGCCACCAGCAGAGAAGCGGGAAGGGAGCAGTACTTC
CATSREAGREQYF
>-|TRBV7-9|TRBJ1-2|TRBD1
TGTGCCAGCAGCTTCGCGACAGGGGGAACCAACTATGGCTACACCTTC
CASSFATGGTNYGYTF
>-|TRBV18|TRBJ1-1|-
TGTGCCAGCTCACCATTAGCGGGGGATGGGATCACTGAAGCTTTCTTT
CASSPLAGDGITEAFF
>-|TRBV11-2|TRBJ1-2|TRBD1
TGTGCCAGCAGCTTAGATCCTGGACAGGTGGATGGCTACACCTTC
CASSLDPGQVDGYTF
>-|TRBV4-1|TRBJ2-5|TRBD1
TGCGCCAGCAGCCAAGATCCTGAGGGGGCAGGAGTCTATCGAGAGACCCAGTACTTC
CASSQDPEGAGVYRETQYF
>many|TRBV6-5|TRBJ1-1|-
TGTGCCAGCAGACCGAGGGAGGGGAACACTGAAGCTTTCTTT
CASRPREGNTEAFF
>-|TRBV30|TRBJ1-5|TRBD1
TGTGCCTGGAGTGGACAGGGTAATCAGCCCCAGCATTTT
CAWSGQGNQPQHF
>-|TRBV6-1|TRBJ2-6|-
TGTGCCAGCAGTGAGAGGTCCTCTGGGGCCAACGTCCTGACTTTC
CASSERSSGANVLTF
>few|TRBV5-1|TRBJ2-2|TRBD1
TGCGCCAGCAGCAAGGCCGCAGGGGGACGGAACACCGGGGAGCTGTTTTTT
CASSKAAGGRNTGELFF
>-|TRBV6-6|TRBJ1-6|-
TGTGCCAGCGGGGGAGGGCATAATTCACCCCTCCACTTT
CASGGGHNSPLHF
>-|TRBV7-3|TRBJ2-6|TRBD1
TGTGCCAGCAGCTCCGGGACAGGGTTTCCTGGGGCCAACGTCCTGACTTTC
CASSSGTGFPGANVLTF
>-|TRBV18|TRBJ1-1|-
TGTGCCAGCCTATATGGGGGCCGGGGCACTGAAGCTTTCTTT
CASLYGGRGTEAFF
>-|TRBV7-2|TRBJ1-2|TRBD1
TGTGCCAGCAGCTGGGGACAGCCCAACTATGGCTACACCTTC
CASSWGQPNYGYTF
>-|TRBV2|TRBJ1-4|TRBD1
TGTGCCAGCAGTCCGGGACAGAAGAATGAAAAACTGTTTTTT
CASSPGQKNEKLFF
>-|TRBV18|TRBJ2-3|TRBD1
TGTGCCAGCTCACCAGACAGGGGGCATACAGATACGCAGTATTTT
CASSPDRGHTDTQYF
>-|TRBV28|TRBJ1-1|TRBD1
TGTGCCAGCAGTTTTCAGGGGGGCTTTGAAGCTTTCTTT
CASSFQGGFEAFF
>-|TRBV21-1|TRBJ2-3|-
TGTGCCAGCAGCAAAGCAGGGGGCGCTGGCACAGATACGCAGTATTTT
CASSKAGGAGTDTQYF
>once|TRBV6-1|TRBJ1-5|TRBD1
TGTGCCAGCAGTGAATGGGCCCGGGACAGTTTTAGCAATCAGCCCCAGCATTTT
CASSEWARDSFSNQPQHF
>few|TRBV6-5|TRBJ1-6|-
TGTGCCAGCAGTTACTCGACAGGCGGTAACAATTCACCCCTCCACTTT
CASSYSTGGNNSPLHF
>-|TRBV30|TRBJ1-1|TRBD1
TGTGCCTGGAGGCAGGGGGCGAGGAACACTGAAGCTTTCTTT
CAWRQGARNTEAFF
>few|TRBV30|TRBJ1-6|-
TGTGCCTGGAGTAGACTCGCACGTGGGGGGTATTCACCCCTCCACTTT
CAWSRLARGGYSPLHF
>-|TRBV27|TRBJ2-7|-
TGTGCCAGCAGTGACTCAAATGAGGACTTC
CASSDSNEDF
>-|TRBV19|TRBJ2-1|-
TGTGCCAGTACCCCCACCGCGGGCGGGAAATTTAGGGCGAGCTCCTACAATGAGCAGTTCTTC
CASTPTAGGKFRASSYNEQFF
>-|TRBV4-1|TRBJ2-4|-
TGCGCCAGCAGCCAAGGGGAGGCGGATGCCAAAAACATTCAGTACTTC
CASSQGEADAKNIQYF
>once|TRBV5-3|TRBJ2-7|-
TGTGCCAGAAGCTTGGCTGACAGGTGGGGCCGCATACCTTACGAGCAGTACTTC
CARSLADRWGRIPYEQYF
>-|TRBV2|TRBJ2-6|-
TGTGCCAGCAGTGGGCAGGGTACTGGGGCCAACGTCCTGACTTTC
CASSGQGTGANVLTF